Listed here is a single T cell receptor (beta chain). Sequenced by immunoSEQ multiplex PCR; TCRdb stores in-frame clones only, minus some. The top ten clones hold 6.5% to 9.5% of a sample with 300,000 or so clones, 87% of them seen once. The germline CDR1 and CDR2 sequences are MNHEY and SVGAGI. This CDR3 comprises 14 residues. V was clipped by 7 bases and J by 0 bases, with 10 bases between them. The data originate from a study of blood T cell repertoires in COVID-19. Input material: peripheral blood. This rearrangement joins TRBV6-5 to TRBJ2-1, with D possibly matching TRBD1 (6 bases). The sequence was collected from a woman in her forties or fifties who had recovered from COVID-19. The CDR3 is CASNRVSSYNEQFF. The CDR3 DNA reads TGTGCCAGCAACAGGGTTAGCTCCTACAATGAGCAGTTCTTC.